Included here is one TCR beta chain sequence, with context. CDR3 length: 13 residues. In germline, CDR1 is LGHDT, CDR2 YNNKEL (reference sequence). The V end was cut by 2 bases, the J end by 6 bases, with 11 bases between. The sample belongs to a study of Ad26.COV2.S vaccination and SARS-CoV-2 variants. As for the study in general: Ad26.COV2.S arm of COV1001 included the donor. Intramuscularly, Ad26.COV2.S was given either once or twice, 56 days apart.

Treatment described: about 20 received Ad26.COV2.S at low or high dose, single or two shots; about 5 received placebo; per-sample allocation not given. Specimen acquisition occurred on day 63 following the initial vaccine or placebo injection. TCRdb's table, derived via immunoSEQ multiplex PCR, lists solely in-frame clones and lacks some. The sample holds 360,000 or so clones, over 75% seen once. The sample in question was peripheral blood, obtained in a trial of Ad26.COV2.S vaccine versus placebo. The chain has TRBV3-1 (or the pseudogene TRBV3-2) and TRBJ2-7, with D possibly matching TRBD1 (6 bases). This TCR was recovered from a person aged 18 to 65 who received the Ad26.COV2.S COVID-19 vaccine or a placebo. The CDR3 loop reads CASSQTGIAEQYF. CDR3 in DNA: TGTGCCAGCAGCCAAACAGGGATCGCCGAGCAGTACTTC.